This entry features one TCR beta chain sequence. The CDR3 is 19 residues long. The PCR had 60 Vbeta and 13 Jbeta primers. Assay: immunoSEQ multiplex PCR; the TCRdb copy retains only in-frame clones and omits some. Among about 150,000 clones listed, roughly 79% were seen once. These data come from a study of cytomegalovirus exposure and HLA in healthy donors. The sequenced sample was PBMCs. This chain connects TRBV21-1 to TRBJ2-6; the DNA was not compared with TRBD1, the D call given in the table. TRBV21-1 is flagged as a pseudogene. The sequence derives from a male donor in good health and CMV-seronegative. The CDR3 spells CASSKGWDSSTGGANVLTF. CDR3 DNA: TGTGCCAGCAGCAAAGGATGGGACAGCTCGACGGGCGGGGCCAACGTCCTGACTTTC.